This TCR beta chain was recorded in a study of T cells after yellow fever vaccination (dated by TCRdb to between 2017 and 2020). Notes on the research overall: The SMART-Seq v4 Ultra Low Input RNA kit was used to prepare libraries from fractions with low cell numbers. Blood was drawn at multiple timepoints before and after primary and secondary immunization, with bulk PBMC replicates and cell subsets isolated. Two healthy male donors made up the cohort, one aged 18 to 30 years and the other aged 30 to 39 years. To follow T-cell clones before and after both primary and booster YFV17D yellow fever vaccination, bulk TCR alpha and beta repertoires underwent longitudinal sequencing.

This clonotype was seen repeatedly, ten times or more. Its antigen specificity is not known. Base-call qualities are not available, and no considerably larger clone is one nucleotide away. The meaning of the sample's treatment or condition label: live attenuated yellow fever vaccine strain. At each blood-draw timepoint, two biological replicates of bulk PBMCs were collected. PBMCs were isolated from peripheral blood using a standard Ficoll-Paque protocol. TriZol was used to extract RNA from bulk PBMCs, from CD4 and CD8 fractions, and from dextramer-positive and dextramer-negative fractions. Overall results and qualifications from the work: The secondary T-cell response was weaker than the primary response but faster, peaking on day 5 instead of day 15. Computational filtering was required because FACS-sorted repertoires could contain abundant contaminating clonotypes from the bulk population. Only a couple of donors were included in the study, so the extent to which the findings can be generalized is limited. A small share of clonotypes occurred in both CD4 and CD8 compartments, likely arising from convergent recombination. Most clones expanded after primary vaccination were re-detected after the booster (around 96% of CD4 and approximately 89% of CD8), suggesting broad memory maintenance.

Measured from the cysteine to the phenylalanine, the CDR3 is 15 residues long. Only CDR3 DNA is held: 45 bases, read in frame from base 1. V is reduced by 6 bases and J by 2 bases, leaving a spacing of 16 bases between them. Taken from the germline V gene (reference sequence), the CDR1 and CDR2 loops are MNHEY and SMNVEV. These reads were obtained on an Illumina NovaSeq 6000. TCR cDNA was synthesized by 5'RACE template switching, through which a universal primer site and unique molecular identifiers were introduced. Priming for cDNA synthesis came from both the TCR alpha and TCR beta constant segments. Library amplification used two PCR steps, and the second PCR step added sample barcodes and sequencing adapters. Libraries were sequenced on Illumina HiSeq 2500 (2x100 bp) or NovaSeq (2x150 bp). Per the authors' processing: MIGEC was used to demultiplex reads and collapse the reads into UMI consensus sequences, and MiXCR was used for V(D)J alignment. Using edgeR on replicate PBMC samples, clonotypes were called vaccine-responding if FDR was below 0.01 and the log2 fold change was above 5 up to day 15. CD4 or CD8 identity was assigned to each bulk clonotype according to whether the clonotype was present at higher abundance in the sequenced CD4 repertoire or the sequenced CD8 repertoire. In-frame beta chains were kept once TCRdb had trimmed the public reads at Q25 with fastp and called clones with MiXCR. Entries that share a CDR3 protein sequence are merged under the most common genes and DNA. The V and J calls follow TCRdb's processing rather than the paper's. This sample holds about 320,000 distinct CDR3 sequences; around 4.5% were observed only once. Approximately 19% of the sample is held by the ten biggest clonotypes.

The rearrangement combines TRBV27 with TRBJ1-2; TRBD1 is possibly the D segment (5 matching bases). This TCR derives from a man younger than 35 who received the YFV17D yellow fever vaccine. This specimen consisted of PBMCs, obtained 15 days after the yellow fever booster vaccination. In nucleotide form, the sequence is TGTGCCAGCAGCCCGGGGGGGGGAACCAACTATGGCTACACCTTC. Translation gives CASSPGGGTNYGYTF.